The 12 T cell receptor beta chains presented below share a single source sample, sequenced in a study of monozygotic twins with cystic fibrosis. Repertoires were generated with immunoSEQ multiplex PCR, while TCRdb's copy carries only in-frame clones and drops some. The sample comprises 30,000 or so clones, more than 55% of which are singletons, and about 0.8% rests with the top ten. The specimen was blood. The receptor set was obtained from a girl aged 5 to 17 with cystic fibrosis.

This clone has more than one count but fewer than ten. CDR3 sequence (DNA): TGCGCCAGCAGCCTTACCTCAACAGCTACTGAAGCTTTCTTT. Translating it yields CASSLTSTATEAFF. V and J are TRBV4-1 and TRBJ1-1; D is ambiguous. Germline V gene data show CDR1 as MGHRA and CDR2 as YSYEKL. CDR3 length: 14 amino acids. Trimming pared 4 bases from V and 5 bases from J, leaving 14 bases between.

This sequence joins TRBV6-4 and TRBJ2-1; D is possibly TRBD1 (6 bases). Looked up from germline, CDR1 is MRHNA and CDR2 is SNTAGT. V was trimmed by 4 bases and J by 8 bases, leaving 15 bases between them. This CDR3 region has 14 residues. The CDR3 sequence is CASSVEPGADEQFF. The DNA for the CDR3 is TGTGCCAGCAGTGTTGAACCAGGGGCAGATGAGCAGTTCTTC.

V and J are TRBV7-8 and TRBJ2-7; 8 bases are shared with TRBD2. CDR1 and CDR2 (germline): SGHVS, FQNEAQ. V shed 5 bases and J 4 bases; nucleotides not matched to a gene: 10. The CDR3 loop spans 15 amino acids. This CDR3 reads CASSMDGGVGYEQYF. DNA for the CDR3: TGTGCCAGCAGCATGGACGGGGGGGTCGGGTACGAGCAGTACTTC. Looking up the rest from reference TRBV7-8 and TRBJ2-7 gives the full variable domain: GAGVSQSPRYKVAKRGQDVALRCDPISGHVSLFWYQQALGQGPEFLTYFQNEAQLDKSGLPSDRFFAERPEGSVSTLKIQRTQQEDSAVYLCASSMDGGVGYEQYFGPGTRLTVT.

V is TRBV7-2 and J is TRBJ2-7; TRBD2 is a possible D gene (5 bases). The V gene's germline CDR1 is SGHTA and CDR2 FQGNSA. Trimming cost V 1 base and J 4 bases, with 17 bases left between them. This CDR3 region has 16 residues. This chain's CDR3 is CASSLVREYILYEQYV. The CDR3 DNA reads as TGTGCCAGCAGCTTAGTACGGGAATACATACTGTACGAGCAGTACGTC.

This clone turned up a few times. V gene TRBV10-1 combines with J gene TRBJ2-3; 9 bases align to TRBD1. The germline V gene encodes CDR1 WNHNN and CDR2 SYGVQD (reference sequence). The V and J ends lost 6 bases and 3 bases, in that order; junction bases with no gene match: 4. The CDR3 consists of 14 residues. Here the CDR3 DNA reads TGCGCCAGCAGCTACGGACAGGGGACAGATACGCAGTATTTT. This sequence encodes CASSYGQGTDTQYF.

This clone occurred once. This chain connects TRBV6-1 to TRBJ1-2; D is possibly TRBD1 (6 bases). Trimming took 6 bases from V and 7 from J, leaving 9 bases between them. This CDR3 has 11 residues. The germline V gene has CDR1 MNHNS and CDR2 SASEGT. The CDR3 loop reads CASRGGPGYTF. The CDR3 DNA reads TGTGCCAGCAGGGGGGGGCCTGGCTACACCTTC.

This sequence joins TRBV5-4 and TRBJ2-2, with 7 bases identical to TRBD1. The CDR3 is 15 residues long. The germline gives CDR1 SGHNT, CDR2 YYREEE (reference sequence). The junction had 4 bases not matched to a gene; V was cut back by 4 bases and J by 1 base. In DNA, the CDR3 is TGTGCCAGCAGCCCCGGACAGGAGAACACCGGGGAGCTGTTTTTT. Its translation is CASSPGQENTGELFF.

The chain combines TRBV30 with TRBJ2-5; no clear D gene. Looked up from germline, CDR1 is GTSNPN and CDR2 is SVGIG (reference sequence). The V end lost 0 bases, the J end lost 4 bases, and 15 bases lay between the germline ends. The CDR3 totals 15 residues. The CDR3 protein is CAWSVLYHRGETQYF. The CDR3 DNA reads TGTGCCTGGAGTGTATTGTATCACCGAGGAGAGACCCAGTACTTC. The complete variable domain, with remaining parts taken from reference TRBV30 and TRBJ2-5, reads SQTIHQWPATLVQPVGSPLSLECTVEGTSNPNLYWYRQAAGRGLQLLFYSVGIGQISSEVPQNLSASRPQDRQFILSSKKLLLSDSGFYLCAWSVLYHRGETQYFGPGTRLLVL.

This clone was recorded a few times. The chain has TRBV27 and TRBJ2-5; TRBD2 matches at 11 bases. The CDR3 runs 16 residues. The J segment lost 1 base and the V segment lost 5 bases, leaving 6 bases of the junction unmatched. Germline-derived CDR1 and CDR2 are MNHEY and SMNVEV (reference sequence). This chain's CDR3 is CASSALAGGPQETQYF. DNA of the CDR3: TGTGCCAGCAGTGCTCTAGCGGGAGGCCCCCAAGAGACCCAGTACTTC.

The chain joins TRBV2 to TRBJ1-5; D perhaps matches TRBD1 (5 bases). V was trimmed by 1 base and J by 5 bases, leaving 6 bases between them. CDR1 and CDR2 (germline): SNHLY, FYNNEI. CDR3 length equals 13 residues. The CDR3 here is CASSEGGYQPQHF. The CDR3 nucleotides are TGTGCCAGCAGTGAAGGGGGGTATCAGCCCCAGCATTTT.

The chain joins TRBV18 to TRBJ2-1; the D gene could be TRBD1 or TRBD2 (5 bases each). The V gene lost 3 bases and the J gene lost 2 bases, with 14 bases spanning the gap. Germline V gene data show CDR1 as KGHSH and CDR2 as LQKENI. The CDR3 consists of 16 residues. The CDR3 loop is CASSPISPGPYNEQFF. For the CDR3, the DNA is TGTGCCAGCTCACCCATCTCCCCGGGGCCCTACAATGAGCAGTTCTTC.

This chain uses TRBV29-1 with TRBJ2-3; no clear D. With 6 bases removed from V and 8 bases from J, the gap between germline ends came to 18 bases. This CDR3 is 13 amino acids long. Germline values: CDR1 SQVTM, CDR2 ANQGSEA. The CDR3 loop is CSVAVFRMSTQYF. DNA for the CDR3: TGCAGCGTGGCCGTATTTCGGATGAGTACGCAGTATTTT.